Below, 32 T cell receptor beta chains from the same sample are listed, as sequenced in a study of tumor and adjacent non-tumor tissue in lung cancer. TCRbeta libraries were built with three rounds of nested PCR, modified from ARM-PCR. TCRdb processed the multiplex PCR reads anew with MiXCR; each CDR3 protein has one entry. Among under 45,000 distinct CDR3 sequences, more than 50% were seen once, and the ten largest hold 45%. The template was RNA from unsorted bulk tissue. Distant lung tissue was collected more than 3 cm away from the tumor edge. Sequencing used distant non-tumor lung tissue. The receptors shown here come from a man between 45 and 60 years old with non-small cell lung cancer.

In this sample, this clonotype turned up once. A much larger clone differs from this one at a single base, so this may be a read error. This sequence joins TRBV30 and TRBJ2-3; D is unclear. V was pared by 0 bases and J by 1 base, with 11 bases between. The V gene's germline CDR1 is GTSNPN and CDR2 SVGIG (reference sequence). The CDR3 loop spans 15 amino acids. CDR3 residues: CAWSVNGRGTDTQYF. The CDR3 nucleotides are TGTGCCTGGAGTGTAAACGGCCGAGGCACAGATACGCAGTATTTT.

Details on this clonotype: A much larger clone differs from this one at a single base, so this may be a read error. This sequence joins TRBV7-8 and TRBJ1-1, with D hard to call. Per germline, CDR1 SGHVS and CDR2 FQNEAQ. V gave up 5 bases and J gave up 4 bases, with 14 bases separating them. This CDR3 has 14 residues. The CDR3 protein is CASSHPGLGTEAFF. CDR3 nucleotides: TGTGCCAGCAGCCACCCGGGGTTGGGCACTGAAGCTTTCTTT.

CDR3 nucleotide sequence: TGCAGTGCTGGCGGAGGGGCATCAGGCTACGAGCAGTACTTC. This codes for CSAGGGASGYEQYF. This rearrangement joins TRBV20-1 to TRBJ2-7; D perhaps matches TRBD2 (6 bases). CDR1 is DFQATT and CDR2 is SNEGSKA in the germline V gene (reference sequence). Trimming took 5 bases from V and 3 from J, leaving 17 bases between them. CDR3 length equals 14 residues.

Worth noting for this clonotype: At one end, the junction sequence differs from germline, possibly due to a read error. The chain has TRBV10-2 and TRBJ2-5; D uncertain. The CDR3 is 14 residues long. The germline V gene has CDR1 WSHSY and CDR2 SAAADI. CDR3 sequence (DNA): TGCGCCAGCAGGCTTTCGAGAGTACGAGAGATCCAGTACTTC. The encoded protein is CASRLSRVREIQYF.

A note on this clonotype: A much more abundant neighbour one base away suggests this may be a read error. The CDR3 region is CSARRSIDTQYF. CDR3 nucleotides: TGCAGTGCTAGACGGAGCATAGATACGCAGTATTTT. The chain carries TRBV20-1 and TRBJ2-3; D call uncertain. Germline CDR1 reads DFQATT; CDR2 reads SNEGSKA (reference sequence). The CDR3 has 12 residues.

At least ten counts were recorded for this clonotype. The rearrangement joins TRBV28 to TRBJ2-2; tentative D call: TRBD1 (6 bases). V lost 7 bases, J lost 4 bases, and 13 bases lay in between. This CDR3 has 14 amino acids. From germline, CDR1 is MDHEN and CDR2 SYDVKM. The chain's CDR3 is CASTRGQRTGELFF. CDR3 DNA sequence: TGTGCCAGCACAAGAGGACAGCGCACCGGGGAGCTGTTTTTT.

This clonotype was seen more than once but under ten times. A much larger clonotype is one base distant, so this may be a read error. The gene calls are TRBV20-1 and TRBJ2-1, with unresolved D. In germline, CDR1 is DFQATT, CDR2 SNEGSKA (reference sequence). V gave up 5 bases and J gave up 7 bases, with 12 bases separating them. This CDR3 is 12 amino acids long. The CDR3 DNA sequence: TGCAGTGCTTGCTTCCCCGGGAATGAGCAGTTCTTC. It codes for CSACFPGNEQFF.

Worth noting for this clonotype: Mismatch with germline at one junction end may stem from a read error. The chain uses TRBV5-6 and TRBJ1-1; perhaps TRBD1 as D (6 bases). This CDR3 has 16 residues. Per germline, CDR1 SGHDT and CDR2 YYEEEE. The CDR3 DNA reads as TGTGCCATCAGCCTACCAAGAACAGGGATGAACATTGAAGCTTTCTTT. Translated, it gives CAISLPRTGMNIEAFF. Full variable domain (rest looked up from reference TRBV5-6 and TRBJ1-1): DAGVTQSPTHLIKTRGQQVTLRCSPKSGHDTVSWYQQALGQGPQFIFQYYEEEERQRGNFPDRFSGHQFPNYSSELNVNALLLGDSALYLCAISLPRTGMNIEAFFGQGTRLTVV.

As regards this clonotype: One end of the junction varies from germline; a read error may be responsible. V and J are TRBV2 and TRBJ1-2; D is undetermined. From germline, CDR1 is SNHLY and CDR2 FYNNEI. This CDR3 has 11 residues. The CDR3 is CASSGGYDYTF. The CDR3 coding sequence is TGTGCCAGCAGTGGTGGTTATGACTACACCTTC. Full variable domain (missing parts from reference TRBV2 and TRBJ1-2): EPEVTQTPSHQVTQMGQEVILRCVPISNHLYFYWYRQILGQKVEFLVSFYNNEISEKSEIFDDQFSVERPDGSNFTLKIRSTKLEDSAMYFCASSGGYDYTFGSGTRLTVV.

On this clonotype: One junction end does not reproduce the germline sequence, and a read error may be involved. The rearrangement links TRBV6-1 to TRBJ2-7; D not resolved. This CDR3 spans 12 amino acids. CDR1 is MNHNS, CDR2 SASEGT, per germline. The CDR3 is CANSPRSYEQIF. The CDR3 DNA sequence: TGTGCCAACAGTCCCCGATCCTACGAGCAGATCTTC.

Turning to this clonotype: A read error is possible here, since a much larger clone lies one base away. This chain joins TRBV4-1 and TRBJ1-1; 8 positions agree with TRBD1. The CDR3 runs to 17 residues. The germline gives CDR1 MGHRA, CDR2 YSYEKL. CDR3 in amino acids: CASSQAGQGVMNSEAFF. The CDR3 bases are TGCGCCAGCAGCCAGGCAGGACAGGGCGTCATGAACTCTGAAGCTTTCTTT.

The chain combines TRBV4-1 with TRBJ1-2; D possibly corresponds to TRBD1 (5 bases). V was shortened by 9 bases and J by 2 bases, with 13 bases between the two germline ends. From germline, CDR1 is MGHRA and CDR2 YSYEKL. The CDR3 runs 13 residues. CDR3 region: CASRPRENYGYTF. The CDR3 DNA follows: TGCGCCAGTAGACCCAGGGAGAACTATGGCTACACCTTC.

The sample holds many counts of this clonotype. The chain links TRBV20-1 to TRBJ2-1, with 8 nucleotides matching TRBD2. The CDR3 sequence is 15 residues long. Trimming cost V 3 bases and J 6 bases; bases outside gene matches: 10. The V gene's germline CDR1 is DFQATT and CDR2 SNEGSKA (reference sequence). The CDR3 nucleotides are TGCAGTGCTAGGTCCGCAATGGCGGGAGGCAATGAGCAGTTCTTC. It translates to CSARSAMAGGNEQFF.

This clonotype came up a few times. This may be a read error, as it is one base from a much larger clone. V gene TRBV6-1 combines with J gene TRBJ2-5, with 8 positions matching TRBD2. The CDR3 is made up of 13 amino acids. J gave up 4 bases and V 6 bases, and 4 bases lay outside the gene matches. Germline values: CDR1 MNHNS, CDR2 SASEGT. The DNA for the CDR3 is TGTGCCAGCAGCTGCGGGAGGTCAGAGACCCAGTACTTC. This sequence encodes CASSCGRSETQYF.

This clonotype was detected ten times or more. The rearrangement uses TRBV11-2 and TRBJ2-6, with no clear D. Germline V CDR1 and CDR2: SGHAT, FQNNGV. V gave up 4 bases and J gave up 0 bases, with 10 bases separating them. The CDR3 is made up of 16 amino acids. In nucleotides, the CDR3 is TGTGCCAGCAGCTGGTCAGACCTCTCTGGGGCCAACGTCCTGACTTTC. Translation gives CASSWSDLSGANVLTF.

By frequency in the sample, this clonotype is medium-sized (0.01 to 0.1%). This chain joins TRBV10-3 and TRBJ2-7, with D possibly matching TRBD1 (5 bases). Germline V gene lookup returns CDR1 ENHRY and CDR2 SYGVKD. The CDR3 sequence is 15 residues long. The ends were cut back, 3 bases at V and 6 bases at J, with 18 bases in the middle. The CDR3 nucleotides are TGTGCCATCAGTGATTCAGGGCCCAAGGCCACCGAGCAGTACTTC. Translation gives CAISDSGPKATEQYF.

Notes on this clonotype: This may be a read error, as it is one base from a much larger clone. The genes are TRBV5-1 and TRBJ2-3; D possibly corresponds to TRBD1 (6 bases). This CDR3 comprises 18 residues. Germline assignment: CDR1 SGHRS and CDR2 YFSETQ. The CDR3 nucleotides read TGCGCCAGCAGCTTGTTTAACGCAGGGGCTTCGAGCACAGATGCGCAGTATTTT. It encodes CASSLFNAGASSTDAQYF.

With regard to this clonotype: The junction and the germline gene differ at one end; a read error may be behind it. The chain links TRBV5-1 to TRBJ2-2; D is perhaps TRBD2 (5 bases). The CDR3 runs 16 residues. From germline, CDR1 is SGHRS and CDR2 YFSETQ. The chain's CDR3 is CAISLRLGANTGELVF. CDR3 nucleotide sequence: TGCGCCATCAGCTTGAGATTGGGAGCGAACACCGGGGAGCTGGTTTTT.

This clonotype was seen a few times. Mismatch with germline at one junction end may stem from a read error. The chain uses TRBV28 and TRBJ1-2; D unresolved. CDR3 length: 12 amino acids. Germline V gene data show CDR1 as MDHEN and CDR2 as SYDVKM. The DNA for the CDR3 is TGTGTCAGCAGTTTAACAGACTATGGCTACACCTTC. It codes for CVSSLTDYGYTF.

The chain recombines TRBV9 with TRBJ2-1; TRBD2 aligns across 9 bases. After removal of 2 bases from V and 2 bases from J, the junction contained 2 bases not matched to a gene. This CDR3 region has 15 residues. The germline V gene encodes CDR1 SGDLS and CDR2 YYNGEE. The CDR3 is CASSVSSGAYNEQFF. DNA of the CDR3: TGTGCCAGCAGCGTGTCTAGCGGGGCCTACAATGAGCAGTTCTTC.

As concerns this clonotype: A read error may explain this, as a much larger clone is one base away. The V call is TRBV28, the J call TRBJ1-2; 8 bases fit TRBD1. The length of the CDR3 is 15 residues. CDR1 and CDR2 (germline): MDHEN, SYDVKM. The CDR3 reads CTSNLPGQVSYGYTF. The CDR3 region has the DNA TGTACCAGCAACCTACCGGGACAGGTCAGCTATGGCTACACCTTC.

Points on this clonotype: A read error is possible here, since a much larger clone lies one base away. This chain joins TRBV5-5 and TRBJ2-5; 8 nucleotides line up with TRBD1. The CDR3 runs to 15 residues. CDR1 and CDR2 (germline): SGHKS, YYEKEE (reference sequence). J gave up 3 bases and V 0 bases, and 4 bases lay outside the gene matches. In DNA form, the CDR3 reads TGTGCCAGCAGCTTGGTAGAACAGGGGGAAGAGACCCAGTACTTC. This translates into CASSLVEQGEETQYF. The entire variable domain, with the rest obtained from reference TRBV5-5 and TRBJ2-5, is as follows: DAGVTQSPTHLIKTRGQQVTLRCSPISGHKSVSWYQQVLGQGPQFIFQYYEKEERGRGNFPDRFSARQFPNYSSELNVNALLLGDSALYLCASSLVEQGEETQYFGPGTRLLVL.

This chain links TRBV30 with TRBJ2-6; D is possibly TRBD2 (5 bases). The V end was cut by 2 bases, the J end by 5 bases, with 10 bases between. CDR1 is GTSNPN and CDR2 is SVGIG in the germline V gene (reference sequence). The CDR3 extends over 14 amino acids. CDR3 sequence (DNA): TGTGCCTGGAGTAGGACCGGGAGGGCCAACGTCCTGACTTTC. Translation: CAWSRTGRANVLTF. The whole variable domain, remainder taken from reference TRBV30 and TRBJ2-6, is SQTIHQWPATLVQPVGSPLSLECTVEGTSNPNLYWYRQAAGRGLQLLFYSVGIGQISSEVPQNLSASRPQDRQFILSSKKLLLSDSGFYLCAWSRTGRANVLTFGAGSRLTVL.

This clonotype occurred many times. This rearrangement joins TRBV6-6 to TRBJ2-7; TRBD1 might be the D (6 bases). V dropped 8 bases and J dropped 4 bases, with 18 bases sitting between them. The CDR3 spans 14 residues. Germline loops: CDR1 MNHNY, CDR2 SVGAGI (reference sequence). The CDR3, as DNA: TGTGCCAGCCGTCTACAGGGACGGAGTTACGAGCAGTACTTC. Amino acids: CASRLQGRSYEQYF.

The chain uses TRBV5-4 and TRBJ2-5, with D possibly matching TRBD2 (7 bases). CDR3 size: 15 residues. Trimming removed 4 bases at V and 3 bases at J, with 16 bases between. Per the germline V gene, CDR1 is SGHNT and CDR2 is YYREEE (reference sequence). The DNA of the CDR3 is TGTGCCAGCAGCAGGACTAGGGGGAGAAAAGAGACCCAGTACTTC. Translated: CASSRTRGRKETQYF.

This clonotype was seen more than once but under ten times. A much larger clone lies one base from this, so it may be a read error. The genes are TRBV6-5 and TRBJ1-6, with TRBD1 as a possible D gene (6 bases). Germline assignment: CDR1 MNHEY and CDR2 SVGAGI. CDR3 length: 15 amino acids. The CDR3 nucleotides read TGTGCCAGCAGTCGTTCGACAGGACTTTATTCACCCTTCCACTTT. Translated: CASSRSTGLYSPFHF.

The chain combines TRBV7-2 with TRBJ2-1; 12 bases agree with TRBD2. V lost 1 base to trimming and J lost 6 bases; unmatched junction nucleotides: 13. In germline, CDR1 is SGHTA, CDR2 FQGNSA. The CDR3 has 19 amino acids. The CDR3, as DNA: TGTGCCAGCAGCTTAGATATATGGACTAGCGGGACACTATTCAATGAGCAGTTCTTC. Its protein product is CASSLDIWTSGTLFNEQFF.

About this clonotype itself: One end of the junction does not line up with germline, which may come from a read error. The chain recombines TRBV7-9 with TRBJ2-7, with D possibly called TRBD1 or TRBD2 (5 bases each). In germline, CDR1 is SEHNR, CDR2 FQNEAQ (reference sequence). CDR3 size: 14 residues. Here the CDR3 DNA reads TGTGTCAGCGGCTCTGGGACGGAGGACTACGAGCAGTACTTC. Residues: CVSGSGTEDYEQYF.

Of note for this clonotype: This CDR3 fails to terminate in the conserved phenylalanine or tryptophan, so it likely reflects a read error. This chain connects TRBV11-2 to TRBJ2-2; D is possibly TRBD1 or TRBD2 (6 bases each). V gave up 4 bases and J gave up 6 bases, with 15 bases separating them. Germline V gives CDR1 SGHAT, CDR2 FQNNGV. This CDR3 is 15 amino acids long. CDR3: CASSSVRGPPGELFH. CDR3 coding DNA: TGTGCCAGCAGCTCAGTTCGGGGGCCGCCCGGGGAGCTGTTTCAT.

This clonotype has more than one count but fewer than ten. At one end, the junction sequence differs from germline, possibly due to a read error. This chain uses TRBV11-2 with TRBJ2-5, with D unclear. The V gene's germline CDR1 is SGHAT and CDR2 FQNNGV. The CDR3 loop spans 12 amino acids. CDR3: CAGSLSRETQYF. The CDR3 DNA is TGTGCCGGCAGCCTGTCCAGAGAGACCCAGTACTTC.

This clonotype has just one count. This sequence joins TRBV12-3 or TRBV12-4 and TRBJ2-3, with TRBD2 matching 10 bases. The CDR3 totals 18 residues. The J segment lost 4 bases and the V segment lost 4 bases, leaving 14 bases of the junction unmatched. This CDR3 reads CASSSHRTSGTGADTQYF. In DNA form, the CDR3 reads TGTGCCAGCAGTTCCCACCGGACTAGCGGAACCGGGGCAGATACGCAGTATTTT.

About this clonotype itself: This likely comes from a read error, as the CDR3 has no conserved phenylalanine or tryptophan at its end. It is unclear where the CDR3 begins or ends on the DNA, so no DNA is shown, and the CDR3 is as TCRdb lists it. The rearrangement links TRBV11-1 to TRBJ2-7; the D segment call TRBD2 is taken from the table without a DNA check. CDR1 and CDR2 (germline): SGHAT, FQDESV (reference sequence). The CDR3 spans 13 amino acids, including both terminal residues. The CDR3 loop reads CASSLSGLSEQYL.